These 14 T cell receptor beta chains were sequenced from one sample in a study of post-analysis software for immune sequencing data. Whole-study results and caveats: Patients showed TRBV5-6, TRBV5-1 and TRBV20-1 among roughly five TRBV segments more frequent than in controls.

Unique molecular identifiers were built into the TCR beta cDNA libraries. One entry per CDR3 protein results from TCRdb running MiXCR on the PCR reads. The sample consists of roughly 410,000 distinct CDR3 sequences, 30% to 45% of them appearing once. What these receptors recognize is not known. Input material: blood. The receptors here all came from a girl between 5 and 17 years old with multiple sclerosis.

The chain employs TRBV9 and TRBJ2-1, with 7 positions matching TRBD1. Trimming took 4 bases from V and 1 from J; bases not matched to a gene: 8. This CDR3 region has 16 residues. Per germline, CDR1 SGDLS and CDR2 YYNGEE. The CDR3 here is CASSPRDRLSYNEQFF. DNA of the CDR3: TGTGCCAGCAGCCCACGGGACAGATTATCCTACAATGAGCAGTTCTTC.

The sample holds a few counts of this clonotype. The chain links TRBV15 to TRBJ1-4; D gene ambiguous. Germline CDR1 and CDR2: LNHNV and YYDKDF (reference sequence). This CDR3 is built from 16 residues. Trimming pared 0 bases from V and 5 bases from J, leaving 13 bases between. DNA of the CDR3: TGTGCCACCAGCAGAGAGGCGGACCCCCCGAATGAAAAACTGTTTTTT. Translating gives CATSREADPPNEKLFF.

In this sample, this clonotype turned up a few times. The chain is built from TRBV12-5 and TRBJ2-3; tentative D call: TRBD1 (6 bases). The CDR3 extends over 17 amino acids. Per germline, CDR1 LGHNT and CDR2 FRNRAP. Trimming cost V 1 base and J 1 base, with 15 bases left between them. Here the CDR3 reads CASGLGFDRTGTDTQYF. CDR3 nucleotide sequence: TGTGCTAGTGGTTTGGGATTCGACAGGACCGGCACAGATACGCAGTATTTT.

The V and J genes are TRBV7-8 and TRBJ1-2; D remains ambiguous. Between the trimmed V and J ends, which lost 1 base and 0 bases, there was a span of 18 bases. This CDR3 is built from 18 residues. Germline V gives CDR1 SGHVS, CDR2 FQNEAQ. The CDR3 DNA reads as TGTGCCAGCAGCTTAGTTGTGGGTAGTAAGGAAACTAACTATGGCTACACCTTC. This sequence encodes CASSLVVGSKETNYGYTF.

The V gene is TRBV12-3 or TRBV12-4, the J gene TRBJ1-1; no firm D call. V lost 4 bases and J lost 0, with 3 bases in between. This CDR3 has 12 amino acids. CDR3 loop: CASSYLNTEAFF. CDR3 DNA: TGTGCCAGCAGTTATCTGAACACTGAAGCTTTCTTT.

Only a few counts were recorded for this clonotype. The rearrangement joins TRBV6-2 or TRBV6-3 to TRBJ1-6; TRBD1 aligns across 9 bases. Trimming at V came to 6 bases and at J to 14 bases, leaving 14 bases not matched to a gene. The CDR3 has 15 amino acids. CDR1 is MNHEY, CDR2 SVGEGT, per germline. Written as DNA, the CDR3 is TGTGCCAGCAGCCGATGGACAGGGGCTTTGTTGGCCCTCCACTTT. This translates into CASSRWTGALLALHF.

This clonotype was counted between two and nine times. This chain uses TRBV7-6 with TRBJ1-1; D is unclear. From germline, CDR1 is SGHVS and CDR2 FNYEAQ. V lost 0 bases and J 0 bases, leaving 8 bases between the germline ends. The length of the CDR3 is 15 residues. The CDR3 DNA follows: TGTGCCAGCAGCTTAGCGATAGGGCTGAACACTGAAGCTTTCTTT. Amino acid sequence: CASSLAIGLNTEAFF.

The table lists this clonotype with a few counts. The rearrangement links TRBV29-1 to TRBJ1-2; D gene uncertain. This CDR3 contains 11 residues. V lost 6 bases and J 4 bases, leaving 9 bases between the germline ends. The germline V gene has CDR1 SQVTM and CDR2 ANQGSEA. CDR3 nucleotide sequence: TGCAGCGTGTCTTCCAGCTATGGCTACACCTTC. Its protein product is CSVSSSYGYTF.

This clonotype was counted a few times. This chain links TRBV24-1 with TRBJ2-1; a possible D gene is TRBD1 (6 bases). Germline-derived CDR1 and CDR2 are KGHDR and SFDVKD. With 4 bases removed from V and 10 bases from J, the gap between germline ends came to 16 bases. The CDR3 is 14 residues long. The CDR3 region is CATSDSPQGREQFF. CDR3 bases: TGTGCCACCAGTGACTCCCCGCAGGGGCGGGAGCAGTTCTTC.

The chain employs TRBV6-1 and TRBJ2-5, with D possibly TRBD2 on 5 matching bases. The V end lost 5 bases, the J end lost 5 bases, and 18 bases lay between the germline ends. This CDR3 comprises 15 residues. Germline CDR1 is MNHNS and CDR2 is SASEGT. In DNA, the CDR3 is TGTGCCAGCAGTCCCCCGGGGTCCCCAAACGAGACCCAGTACTTC. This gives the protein CASSPPGSPNETQYF.

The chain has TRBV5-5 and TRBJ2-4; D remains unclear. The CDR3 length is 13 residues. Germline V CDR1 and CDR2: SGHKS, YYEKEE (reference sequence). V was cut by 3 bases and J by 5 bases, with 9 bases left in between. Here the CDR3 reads CASSSPYENIQYF. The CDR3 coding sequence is TGTGCCAGCAGCTCGCCCTACGAAAACATTCAGTACTTC.

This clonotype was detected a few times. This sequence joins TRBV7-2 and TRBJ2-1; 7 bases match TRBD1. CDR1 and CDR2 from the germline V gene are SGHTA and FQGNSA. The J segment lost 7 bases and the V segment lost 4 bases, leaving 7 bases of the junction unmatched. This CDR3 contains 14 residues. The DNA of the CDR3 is TGTGCCAGCAGCTCCTGGGGGACAGAAAATGAGCAGTTCTTC. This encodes CASSSWGTENEQFF.

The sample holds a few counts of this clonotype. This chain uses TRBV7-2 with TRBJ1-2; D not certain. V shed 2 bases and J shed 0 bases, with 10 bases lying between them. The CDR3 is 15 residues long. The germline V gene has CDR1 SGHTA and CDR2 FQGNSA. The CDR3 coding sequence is TGTGCCAGCAGCTTATCTTCCAGTTCTAACTATGGCTACACCTTC. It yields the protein CASSLSSSSNYGYTF.

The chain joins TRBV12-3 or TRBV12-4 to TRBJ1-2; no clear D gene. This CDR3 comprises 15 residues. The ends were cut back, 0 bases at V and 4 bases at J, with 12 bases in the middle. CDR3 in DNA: TGTGCCAGCAGTTTAGCGAGGCGCGGGATCTATGGCTACACCTTC. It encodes CASSLARRGIYGYTF.